The sequence of this T cell receptor beta chain was determined in a study of CD8 T cells in ankylosing spondylitis. Of note for this clonotype: What it binds is not known.

Quantitative 5'-RACE with molecular barcodes was used to make the TCR beta libraries. From the 5' RACE reads, TCRdb called clonotypes with MiXCR, one entry per CDR3 protein. Of more than 35,000 distinct CDR3 sequences in the sample, 4.5% to 6% were seen once. V was trimmed by 5 bases and J by 1 base, leaving 14 bases between them. CDR1 and CDR2 (germline): DFQATT, SNEGSKA (reference sequence). This CDR3 has 14 residues. Whole-study findings and limits: In ankylosing spondylitis patients, matched synovial fluid reportedly showed significant enrichment of disease-linked clones. Apparently characteristic of ankylosing spondylitis blood was a TCR beta motif (about 8 highly homologous variants).

The sequence was collected from a male donor with ankylosing spondylitis or in good health (not recorded which). The sample taken for sequencing was blood, either unsorted or a sorted T cell fraction (not recorded which). The chain has TRBV20-1 and TRBJ2-5, with a weak D call TRBD1 (6 bases). The CDR3 nucleotides are TGCAGTGCTGCACCCGGGACATCCCAAGAGACCCAGTACTTC. This encodes CSAAPGTSQETQYF.